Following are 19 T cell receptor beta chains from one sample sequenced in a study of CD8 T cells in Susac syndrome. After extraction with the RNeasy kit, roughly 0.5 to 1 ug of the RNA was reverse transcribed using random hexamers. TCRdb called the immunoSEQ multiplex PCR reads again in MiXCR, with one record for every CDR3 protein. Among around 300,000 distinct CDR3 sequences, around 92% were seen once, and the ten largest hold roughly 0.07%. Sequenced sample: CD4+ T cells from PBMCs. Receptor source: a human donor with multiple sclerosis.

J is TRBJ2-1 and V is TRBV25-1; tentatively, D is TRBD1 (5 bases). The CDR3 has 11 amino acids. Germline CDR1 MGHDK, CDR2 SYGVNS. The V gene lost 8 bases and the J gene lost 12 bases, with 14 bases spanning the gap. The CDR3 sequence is CASLGHSGQFF. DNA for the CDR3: TGTGCCAGCCTTGGACACTCCGGGCAGTTCTTC.

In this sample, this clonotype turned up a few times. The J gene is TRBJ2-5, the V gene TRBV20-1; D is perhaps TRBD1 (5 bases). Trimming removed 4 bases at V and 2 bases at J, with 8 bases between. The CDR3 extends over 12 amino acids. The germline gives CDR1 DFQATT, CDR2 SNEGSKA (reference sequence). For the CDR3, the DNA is TGCAGTGCTAAGACAGATCAAGAGACCCAGTACTTC. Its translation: CSAKTDQETQYF.

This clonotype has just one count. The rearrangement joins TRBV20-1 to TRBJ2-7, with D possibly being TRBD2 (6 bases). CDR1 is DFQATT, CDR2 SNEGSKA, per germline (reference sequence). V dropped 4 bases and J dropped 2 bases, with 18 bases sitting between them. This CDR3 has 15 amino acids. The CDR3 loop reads CSANLVLRGTYEQYF. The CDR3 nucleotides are TGCAGTGCTAACCTAGTATTGCGGGGCACCTACGAGCAGTACTTC.

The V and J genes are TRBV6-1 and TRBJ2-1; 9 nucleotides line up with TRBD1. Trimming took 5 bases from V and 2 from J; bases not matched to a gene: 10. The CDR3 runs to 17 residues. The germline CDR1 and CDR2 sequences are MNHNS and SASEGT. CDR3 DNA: TGTGCCAGCAGTCCCCGGGACAGGGCGCAGCCCTACAATGAGCAGTTCTTC. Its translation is CASSPRDRAQPYNEQFF.

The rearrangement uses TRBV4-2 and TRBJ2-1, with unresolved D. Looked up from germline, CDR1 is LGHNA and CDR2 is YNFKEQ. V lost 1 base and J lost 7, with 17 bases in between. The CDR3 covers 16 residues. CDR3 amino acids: CASSQALGHHFNEQFF. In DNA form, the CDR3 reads TGTGCCAGCAGCCAAGCCTTAGGGCACCACTTTAATGAGCAGTTCTTC.

CDR3 coding DNA: TGTGCCTGGAGGACATTCCCTAGGGGCGGGAACACTGAAGCTTTCTTT. It specifies CAWRTFPRGGNTEAFF. This chain joins TRBV30 and TRBJ1-1; tentatively, D is TRBD1 (5 bases). CDR3 length: 16 amino acids. V was shortened by 3 bases and J by 1 base, with 18 bases between the two germline ends. The germline V gene has CDR1 GTSNPN and CDR2 SVGIG (reference sequence).

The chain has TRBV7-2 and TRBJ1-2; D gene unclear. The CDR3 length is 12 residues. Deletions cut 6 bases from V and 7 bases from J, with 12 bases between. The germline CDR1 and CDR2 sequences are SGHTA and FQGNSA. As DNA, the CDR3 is TGTGCCAGCAGGAGGGAAAGGGCTGGCTACACCTTC. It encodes CASRRERAGYTF.

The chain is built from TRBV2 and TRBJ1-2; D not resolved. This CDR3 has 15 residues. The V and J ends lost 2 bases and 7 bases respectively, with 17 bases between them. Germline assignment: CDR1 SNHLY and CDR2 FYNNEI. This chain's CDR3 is CASSESTKETGGYTF. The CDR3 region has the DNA TGTGCCAGCAGTGAAAGTACAAAAGAGACCGGTGGCTACACCTTC.

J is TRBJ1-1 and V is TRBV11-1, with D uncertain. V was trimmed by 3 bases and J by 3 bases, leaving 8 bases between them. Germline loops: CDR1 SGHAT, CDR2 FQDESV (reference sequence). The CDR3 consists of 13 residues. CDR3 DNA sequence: TGTGCCAGCAGCTTCGAGGGTGACACTGAAGCTTTCTTT. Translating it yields CASSFEGDTEAFF.

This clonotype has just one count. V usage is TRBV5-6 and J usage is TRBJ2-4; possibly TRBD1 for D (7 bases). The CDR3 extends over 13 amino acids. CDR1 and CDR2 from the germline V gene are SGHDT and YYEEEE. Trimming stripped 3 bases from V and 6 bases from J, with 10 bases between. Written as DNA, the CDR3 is TGTGCCAGCAGCTGGGGGGACAGAAACATTCAGTACTTC. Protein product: CASSWGDRNIQYF.

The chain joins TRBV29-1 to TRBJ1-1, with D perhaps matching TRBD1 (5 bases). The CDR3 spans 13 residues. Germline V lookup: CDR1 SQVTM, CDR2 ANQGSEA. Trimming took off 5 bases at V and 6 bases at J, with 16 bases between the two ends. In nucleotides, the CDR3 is TGCAGCGTTCAATCCGGGGGTGTTGCTGAAGCTTTCTTT. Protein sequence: CSVQSGGVAEAFF.

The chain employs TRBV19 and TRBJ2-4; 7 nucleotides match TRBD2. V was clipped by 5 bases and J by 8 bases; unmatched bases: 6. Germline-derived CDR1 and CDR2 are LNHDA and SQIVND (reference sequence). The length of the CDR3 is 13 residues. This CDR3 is CASSGSRGDIQYF. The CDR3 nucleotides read TGTGCCAGTAGTGGGAGCCGGGGGGACATTCAGTACTTC.

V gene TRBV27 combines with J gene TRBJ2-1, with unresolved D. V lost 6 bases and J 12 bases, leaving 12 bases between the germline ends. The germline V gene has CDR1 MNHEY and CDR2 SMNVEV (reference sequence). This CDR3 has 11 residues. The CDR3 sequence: CASRGRGAQFF. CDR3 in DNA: TGTGCCAGCAGAGGTCGAGGCGCGCAGTTCTTC.

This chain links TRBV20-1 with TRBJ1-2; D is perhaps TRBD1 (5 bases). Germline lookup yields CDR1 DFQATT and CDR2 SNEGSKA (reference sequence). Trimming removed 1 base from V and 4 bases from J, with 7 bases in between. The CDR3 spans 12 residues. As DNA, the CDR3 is TGCAGTGCTAGAGCGGGGACCTATGGCTACACCTTC. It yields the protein CSARAGTYGYTF.

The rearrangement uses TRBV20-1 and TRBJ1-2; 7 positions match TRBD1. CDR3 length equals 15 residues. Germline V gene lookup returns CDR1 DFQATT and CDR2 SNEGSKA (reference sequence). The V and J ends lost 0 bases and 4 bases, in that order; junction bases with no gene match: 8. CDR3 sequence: CSARDSGTAIYGYTF. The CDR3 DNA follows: TGCAGTGCTAGAGATAGTGGGACAGCAATCTATGGCTACACCTTC.

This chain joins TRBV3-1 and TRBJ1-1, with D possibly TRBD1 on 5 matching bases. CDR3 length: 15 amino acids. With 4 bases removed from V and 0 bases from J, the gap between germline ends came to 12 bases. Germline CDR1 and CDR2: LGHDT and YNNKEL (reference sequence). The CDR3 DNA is TGTGCCAGCAGCCCCCGACAGATACTGAACACTGAAGCTTTCTTT. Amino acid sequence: CASSPRQILNTEAFF.

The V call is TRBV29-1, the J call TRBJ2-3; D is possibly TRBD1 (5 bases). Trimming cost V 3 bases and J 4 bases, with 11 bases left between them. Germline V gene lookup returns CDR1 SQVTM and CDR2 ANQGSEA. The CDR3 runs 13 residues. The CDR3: CSVEGQQPDTQYF. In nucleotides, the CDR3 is TGCAGCGTTGAGGGGCAGCAACCAGATACGCAGTATTTT.

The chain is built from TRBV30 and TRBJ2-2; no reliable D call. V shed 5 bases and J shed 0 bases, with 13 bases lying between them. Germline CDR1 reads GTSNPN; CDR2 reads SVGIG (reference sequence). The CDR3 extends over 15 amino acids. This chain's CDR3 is CAWSVSLTNTGELFF. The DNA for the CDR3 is TGTGCCTGGTCTGTATCTTTGACGAACACCGGGGAGCTGTTTTTT. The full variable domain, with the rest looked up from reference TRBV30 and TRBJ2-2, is SQTIHQWPATLVQPVGSPLSLECTVEGTSNPNLYWYRQAAGRGLQLLFYSVGIGQISSEVPQNLSASRPQDRQFILSSKKLLLSDSGFYLCAWSVSLTNTGELFFGEGSRLTVL.

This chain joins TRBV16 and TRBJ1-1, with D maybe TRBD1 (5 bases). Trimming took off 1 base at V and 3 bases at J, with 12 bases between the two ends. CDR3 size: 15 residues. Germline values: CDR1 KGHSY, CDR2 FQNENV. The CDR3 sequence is CASSQLGVSDTEAFF. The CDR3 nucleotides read TGTGCCAGCAGCCAATTGGGGGTTTCGGACACTGAAGCTTTCTTT.